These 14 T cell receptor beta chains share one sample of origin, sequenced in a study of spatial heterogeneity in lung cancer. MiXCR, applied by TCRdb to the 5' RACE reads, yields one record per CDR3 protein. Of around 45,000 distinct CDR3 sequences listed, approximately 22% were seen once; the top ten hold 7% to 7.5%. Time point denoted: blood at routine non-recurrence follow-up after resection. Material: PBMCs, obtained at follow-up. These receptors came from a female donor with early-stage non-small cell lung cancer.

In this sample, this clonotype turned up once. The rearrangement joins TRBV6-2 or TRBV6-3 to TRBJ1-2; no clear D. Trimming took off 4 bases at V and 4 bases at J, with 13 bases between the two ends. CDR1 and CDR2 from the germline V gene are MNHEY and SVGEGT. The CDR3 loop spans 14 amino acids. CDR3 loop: CASSFAEGPYGYTF. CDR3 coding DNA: TGTGCCAGCAGTTTCGCAGAAGGGCCCTATGGCTACACCTTC.

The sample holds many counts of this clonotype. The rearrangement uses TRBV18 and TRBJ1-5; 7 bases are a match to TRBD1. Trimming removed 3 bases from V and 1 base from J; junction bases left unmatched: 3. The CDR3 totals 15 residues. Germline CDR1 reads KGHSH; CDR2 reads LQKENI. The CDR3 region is CASSPSGQSNQPQHF. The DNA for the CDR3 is TGTGCCAGCTCACCCTCGGGACAGAGCAATCAGCCCCAGCATTTT.

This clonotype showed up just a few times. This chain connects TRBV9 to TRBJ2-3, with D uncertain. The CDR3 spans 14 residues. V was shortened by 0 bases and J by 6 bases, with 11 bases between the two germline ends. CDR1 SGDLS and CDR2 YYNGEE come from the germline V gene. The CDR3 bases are TGTGCCAGCAGCGTAGGCCGAGAGGTGGATACGCAGTATTTT. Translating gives CASSVGREVDTQYF. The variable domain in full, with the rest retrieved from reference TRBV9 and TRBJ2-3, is DSGVTQTPKHLITATGQRVTLRCSPRSGDLSVYWYQQSLDQGLQFLIQYYNGEERAKGNILERFSAQQFPDLHSELNLSSLELGDSALYFCASSVGREVDTQYFGPGTRLTVL.

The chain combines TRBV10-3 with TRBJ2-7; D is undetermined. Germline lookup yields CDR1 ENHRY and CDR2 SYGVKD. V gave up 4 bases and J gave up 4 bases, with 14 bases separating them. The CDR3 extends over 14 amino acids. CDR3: CAISGGSSNYEQYV. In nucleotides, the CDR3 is TGTGCCATCAGTGGAGGATCTTCTAATTACGAGCAGTACGTC.

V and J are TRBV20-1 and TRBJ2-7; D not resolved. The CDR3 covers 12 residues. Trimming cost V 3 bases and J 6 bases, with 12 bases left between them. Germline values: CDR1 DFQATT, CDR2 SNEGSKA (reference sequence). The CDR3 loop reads CSARDLSSEQYF. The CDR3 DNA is TGCAGTGCTAGGGATTTGTCAAGCGAGCAGTACTTC.

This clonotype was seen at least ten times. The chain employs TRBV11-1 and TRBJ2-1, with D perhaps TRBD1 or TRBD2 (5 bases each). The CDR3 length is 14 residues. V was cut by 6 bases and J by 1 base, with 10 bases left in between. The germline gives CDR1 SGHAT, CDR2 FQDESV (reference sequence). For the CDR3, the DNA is TGTGCCAGCAGTAGGGGAGTATCCTACAATGAGCAGTTCTTC. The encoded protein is CASSRGVSYNEQFF.

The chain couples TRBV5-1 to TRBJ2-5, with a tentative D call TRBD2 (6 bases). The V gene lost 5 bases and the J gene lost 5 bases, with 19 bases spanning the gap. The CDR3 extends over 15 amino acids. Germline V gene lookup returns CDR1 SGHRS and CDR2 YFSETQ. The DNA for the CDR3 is TGCGCCAGCAGACCAACCGGGAGTTCGCGGGAGACCCAGTACTTC. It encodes CASRPTGSSRETQYF.

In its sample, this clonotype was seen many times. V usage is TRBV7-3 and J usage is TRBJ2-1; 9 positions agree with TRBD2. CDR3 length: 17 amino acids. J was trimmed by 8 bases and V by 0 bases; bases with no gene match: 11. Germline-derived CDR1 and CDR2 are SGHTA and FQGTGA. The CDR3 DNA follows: TGTGCCAGCAGCTTAACATATCTAGGGAGCGGGGGGTATGAGCAGTTCTTC. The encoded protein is CASSLTYLGSGGYEQFF.

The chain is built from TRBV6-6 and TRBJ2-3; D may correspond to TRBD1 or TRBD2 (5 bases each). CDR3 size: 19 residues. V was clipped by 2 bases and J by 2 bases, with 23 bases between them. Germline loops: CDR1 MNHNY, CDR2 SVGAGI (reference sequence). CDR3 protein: CASSYEPHRWGSNTDTQYF. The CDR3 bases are TGTGCCAGCAGTTACGAGCCCCACCGCTGGGGGAGTAACACAGATACGCAGTATTTT.

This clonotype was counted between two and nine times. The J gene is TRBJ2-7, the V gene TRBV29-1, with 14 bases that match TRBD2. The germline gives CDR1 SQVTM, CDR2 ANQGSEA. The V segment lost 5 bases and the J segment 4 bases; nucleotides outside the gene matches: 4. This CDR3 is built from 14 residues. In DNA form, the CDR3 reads TGCAGCGTTCAAAGACTAGCGGGAGGGTACGAGCAGTACTTC. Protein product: CSVQRLAGGYEQYF.

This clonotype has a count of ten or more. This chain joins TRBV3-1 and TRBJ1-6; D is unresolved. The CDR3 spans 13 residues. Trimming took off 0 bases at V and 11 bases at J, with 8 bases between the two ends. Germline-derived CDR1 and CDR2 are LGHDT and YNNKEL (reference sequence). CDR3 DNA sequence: TGTGCCAGCAGCCAAGATCTGAAGACACCCCTCCACTTT. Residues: CASSQDLKTPLHF.

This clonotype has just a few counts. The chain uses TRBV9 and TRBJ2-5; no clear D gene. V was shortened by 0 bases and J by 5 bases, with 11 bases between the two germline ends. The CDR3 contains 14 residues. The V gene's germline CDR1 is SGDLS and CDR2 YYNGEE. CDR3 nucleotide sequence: TGTGCCAGCAGCGTAGGCCCTCTCGGGGAGACCCAGTACTTC. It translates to CASSVGPLGETQYF.

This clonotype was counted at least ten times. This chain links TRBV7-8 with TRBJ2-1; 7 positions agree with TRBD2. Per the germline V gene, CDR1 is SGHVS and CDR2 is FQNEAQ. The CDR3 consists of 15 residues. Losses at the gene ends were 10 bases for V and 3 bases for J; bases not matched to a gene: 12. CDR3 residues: CATRARDYFYNEQFF. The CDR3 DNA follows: TGTGCCACCCGAGCCCGGGACTACTTCTACAATGAGCAGTTCTTC.

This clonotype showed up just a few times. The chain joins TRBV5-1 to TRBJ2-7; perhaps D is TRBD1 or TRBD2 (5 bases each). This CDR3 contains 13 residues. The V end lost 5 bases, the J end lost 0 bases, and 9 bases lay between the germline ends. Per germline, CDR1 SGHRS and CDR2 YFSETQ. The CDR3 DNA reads TGCGCCAGCAGTAGGGACCTCTCCTACGAGCAGTACTTC. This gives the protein CASSRDLSYEQYF.